This T cell receptor beta chain appears in the sequencing data of a study of blood T cell repertoires in COVID-19. The table came from immunoSEQ multiplex PCR; TCRdb's copy has only in-frame clones and leaves some out. The sample contains a few hundred thousand clones, about 80% of which appear only once. Per the germline V gene, CDR1 is SGHTA and CDR2 is FQGTGA. The CDR3 length is 14 residues. The V segment lost 0 bases and the J segment 9 bases; nucleotides outside the gene matches: 4. This receptor was obtained from an older man with acute or convalescent COVID-19. The V gene is TRBV7-3, the J gene TRBJ2-1; 8 bases fit TRBD2. Material: peripheral blood. The CDR3 DNA reads TGTGCCAGCAGCTTAACCAGCGGGAGAACTGAGCAGTTCTTC. It specifies CASSLTSGRTEQFF.